Sequencing of this T cell receptor (beta chain) was carried out in a study of OX40 agonist ivuxolimab in advanced cancers. In the study overall: Intravenous ivuxolimab at 0.01 to 10 mg/kg was given to patients every 2 weeks.

From germline, CDR1 is SQVTM and CDR2 ANQGSEA. This CDR3 region has 11 residues. V was clipped by 3 bases and J by 2 bases, with 4 bases between them. The data were produced by immunoSEQ multiplex PCR, yet TCRdb's version contains in-frame clones alone and is incomplete. Counted here are 75,000 or so clones, 84% occurring once; the ten biggest clones make up 6% to 9.5%. The rearrangement links TRBV29-1 to TRBJ1-2; D is uncertain. This clonotype was sampled from an adult with an advanced solid tumor such as melanoma, head and neck, liver or kidney cancer. The material sequenced was CD4+ or CD8+ T cells sorted from blood, taken in a trial of the OX40 agonist ivuxolimab. The CDR3 DNA follows: TGCAGCGTTGACACGAACTATGGCTACACCTTC. It yields the protein CSVDTNYGYTF.